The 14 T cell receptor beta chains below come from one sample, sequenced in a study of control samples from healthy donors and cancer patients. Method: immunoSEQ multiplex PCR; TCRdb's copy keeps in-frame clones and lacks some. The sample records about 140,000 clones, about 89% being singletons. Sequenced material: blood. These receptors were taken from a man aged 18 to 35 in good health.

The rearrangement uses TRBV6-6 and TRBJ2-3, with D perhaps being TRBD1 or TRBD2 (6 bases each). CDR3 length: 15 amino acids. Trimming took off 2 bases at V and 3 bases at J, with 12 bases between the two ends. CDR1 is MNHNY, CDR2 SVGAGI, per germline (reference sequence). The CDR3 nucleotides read TGTGCCAGCAGTTACACGGGGGCGCGGACAGATACGCAGTATTTT. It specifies CASSYTGARTDTQYF.

CDR3 in amino acids: CATSRGDSSYEQYF. CDR3 DNA: TGTGCCACCAGCAGGGGGGACAGCTCCTACGAGCAGTACTTC. V gene TRBV15 combines with J gene TRBJ2-7, with 7 bases matching TRBD1. In germline, CDR1 is LNHNV, CDR2 YYDKDF (reference sequence). The CDR3 runs to 14 residues. V was clipped by 3 bases and J by 0 bases; unmatched bases: 2.

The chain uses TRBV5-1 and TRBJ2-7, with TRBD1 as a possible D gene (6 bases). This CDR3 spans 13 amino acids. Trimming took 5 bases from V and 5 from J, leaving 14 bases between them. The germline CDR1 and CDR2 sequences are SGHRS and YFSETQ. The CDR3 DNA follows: TGCGCCAGCAGGACGGGACAATACCACGAGCAGTACTTC. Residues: CASRTGQYHEQYF.

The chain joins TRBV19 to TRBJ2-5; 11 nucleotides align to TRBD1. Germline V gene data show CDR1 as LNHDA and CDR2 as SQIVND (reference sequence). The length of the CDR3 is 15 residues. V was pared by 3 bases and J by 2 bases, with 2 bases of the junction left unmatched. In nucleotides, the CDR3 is TGTGCCAGTAGTATTCGGGACAGGGGGCAAGAGACCCAGTACTTC. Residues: CASSIRDRGQETQYF. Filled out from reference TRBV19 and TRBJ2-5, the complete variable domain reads DGGITQSPKYLFRKEGQNVTLSCEQNLNHDAMYWYRQDPGQGLRLIYYSQIVNDFQKGDIAEGYSVSREKKESFPLTVTSAQKNPTAFYLCASSIRDRGQETQYFGPGTRLLVL.

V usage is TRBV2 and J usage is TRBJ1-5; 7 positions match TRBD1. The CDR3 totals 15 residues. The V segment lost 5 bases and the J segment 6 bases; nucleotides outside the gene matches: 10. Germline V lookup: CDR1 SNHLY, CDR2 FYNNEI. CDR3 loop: CASSSNDRVVQPQHF. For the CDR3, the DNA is TGTGCCAGCAGTTCTAACGACAGGGTAGTTCAGCCCCAGCATTTT. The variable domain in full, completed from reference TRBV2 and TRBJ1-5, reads EPEVTQTPSHQVTQMGQEVILRCVPISNHLYFYWYRQILGQKVEFLVSFYNNEISEKSEIFDDQFSVERPDGSNFTLKIRSTKLEDSAMYFCASSSNDRVVQPQHFGDGTRLSIL.

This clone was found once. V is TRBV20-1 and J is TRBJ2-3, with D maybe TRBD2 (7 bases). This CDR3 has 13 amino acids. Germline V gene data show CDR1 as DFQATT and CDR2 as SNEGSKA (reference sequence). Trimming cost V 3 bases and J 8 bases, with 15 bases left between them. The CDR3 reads CSASSRGGGTQYF. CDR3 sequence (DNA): TGCAGTGCTAGTAGCAGGGGAGGGGGTACGCAGTATTTT.

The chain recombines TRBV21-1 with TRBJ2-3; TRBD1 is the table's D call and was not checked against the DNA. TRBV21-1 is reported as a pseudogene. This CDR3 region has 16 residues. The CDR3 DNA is TGTGCCAGCAGCAAGGCGGGACAGGGGGGCACAGATACGCAGTATTTT. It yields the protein CASSKAGQGGTDTQYF.

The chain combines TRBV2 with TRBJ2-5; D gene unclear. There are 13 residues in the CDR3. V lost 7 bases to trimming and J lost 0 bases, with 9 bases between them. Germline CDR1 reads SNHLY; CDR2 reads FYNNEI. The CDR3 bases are TGTGCCAGCACCAGTTGGTACCAAGAGACCCAGTACTTC. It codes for CASTSWYQETQYF.

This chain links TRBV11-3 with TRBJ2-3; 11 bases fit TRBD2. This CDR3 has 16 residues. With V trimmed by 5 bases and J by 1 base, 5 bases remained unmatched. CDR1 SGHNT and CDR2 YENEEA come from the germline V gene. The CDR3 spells CASSQGTSGRTDTQYF. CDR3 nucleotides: TGTGCCAGCAGCCAAGGGACTAGCGGTCGCACAGATACGCAGTATTTT.

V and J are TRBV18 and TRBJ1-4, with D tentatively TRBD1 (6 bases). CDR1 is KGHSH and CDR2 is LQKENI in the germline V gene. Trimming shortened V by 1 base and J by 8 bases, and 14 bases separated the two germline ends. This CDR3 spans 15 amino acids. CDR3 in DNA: TGTGCCAGCTCACCACTGCCAGGGGATAAGGAAAAACTGTTTTTT. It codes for CASSPLPGDKEKLFF. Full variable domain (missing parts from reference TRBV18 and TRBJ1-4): NAGVMQNPRHLVRRRGQEARLRCSPMKGHSHVYWYRQLPEEGLKFMVYLQKENIIDESGMPKERFSAEFPKEGPSILRIQQVVRGDSAAYFCASSPLPGDKEKLFFGSGTQLSVL.

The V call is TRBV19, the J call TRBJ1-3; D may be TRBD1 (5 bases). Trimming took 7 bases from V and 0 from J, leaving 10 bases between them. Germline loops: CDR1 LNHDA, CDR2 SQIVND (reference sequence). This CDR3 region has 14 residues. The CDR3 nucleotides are TGTGCCAGTACCACAGGCTTCTCTGGAAACACCATATATTTT. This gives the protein CASTTGFSGNTIYF.

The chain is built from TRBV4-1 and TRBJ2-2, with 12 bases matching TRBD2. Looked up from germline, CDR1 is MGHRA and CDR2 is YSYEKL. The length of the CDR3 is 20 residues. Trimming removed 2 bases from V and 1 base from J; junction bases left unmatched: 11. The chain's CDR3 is CASSQLPTSGGYENTGELFF. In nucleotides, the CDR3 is TGCGCCAGCAGCCAACTACCCACTAGCGGGGGGTACGAGAACACCGGGGAGCTGTTTTTT.

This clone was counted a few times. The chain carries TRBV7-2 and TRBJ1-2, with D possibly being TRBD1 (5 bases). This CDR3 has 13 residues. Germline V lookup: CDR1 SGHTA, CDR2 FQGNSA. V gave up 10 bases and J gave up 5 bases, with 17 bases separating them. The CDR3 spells CATNAGGNYGYTF. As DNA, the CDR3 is TGTGCCACCAACGCGGGGGGAAATTATGGCTACACCTTC.

The CDR3, as DNA: TGCGCCAGCAGCCAAGCACTGGGAACACGGTGGGAGACCCAGTACTTC. Its translation is CASSQALGTRWETQYF. This chain uses TRBV4-3 with TRBJ2-5; unclear D gene. The germline CDR1 and CDR2 sequences are LGHNA and YSLEER. Trimming pared 1 base from V and 5 bases from J, leaving 17 bases between. The CDR3 has 16 residues.